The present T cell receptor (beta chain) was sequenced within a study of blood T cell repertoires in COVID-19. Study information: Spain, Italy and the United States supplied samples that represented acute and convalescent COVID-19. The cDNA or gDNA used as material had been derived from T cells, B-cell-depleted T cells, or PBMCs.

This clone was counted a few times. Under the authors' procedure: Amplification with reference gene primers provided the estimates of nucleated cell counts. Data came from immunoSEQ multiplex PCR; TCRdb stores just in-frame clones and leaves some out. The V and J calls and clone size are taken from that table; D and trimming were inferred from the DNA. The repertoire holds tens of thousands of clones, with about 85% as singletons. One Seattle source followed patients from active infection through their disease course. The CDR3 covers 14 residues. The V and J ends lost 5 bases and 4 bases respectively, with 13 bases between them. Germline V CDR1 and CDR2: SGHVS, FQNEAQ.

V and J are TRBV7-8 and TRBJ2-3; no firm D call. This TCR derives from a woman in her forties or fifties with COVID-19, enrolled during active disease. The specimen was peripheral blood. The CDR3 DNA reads TGTGCCAGCAGCCACCCGTTGCGCGCAGATACGCAGTATTTT. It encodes CASSHPLRADTQYF.